Listed below are T cell receptor beta chains from one sample, sequenced in a study of a mutant IDH1 vaccine in newly diagnosed glioma. Their antigens are not known. The table came from immunoSEQ multiplex PCR; TCRdb's copy has only in-frame clones and leaves some out. The sample has tens of thousands of clones; approximately 89% are singletons. The specimen comprised PBMCs, sampled from a glioma patient whose treatment included an IDH1 peptide vaccine. These receptors were collected from a man aged 35-49 years with glioma. The CDR3 runs from the conserved cysteine through the conserved F or W. A D gene is named only where the DNA matches it firmly. Expanded clones are given a class, and other clones once, few, many or no size at all.

D gene: -; V gene: TRBV19; clone size: -; J gene: TRBJ2-3; CDR3 protein: CASAAGLSTDTQYF; CDR3 DNA: TGTGCCAGTGCCGCCGGCCTTAGCACAGATACGCAGTATTTT
D gene: -; V gene: TRBV7-2; clone size: -; J gene: TRBJ1-2; CDR3 protein: CASSAVPAGGRGGYTF; CDR3 DNA: TGTGCCAGCAGCGCCGTCCCTGCTGGGGGAAGAGGGGGCTACACCTTC
D gene: TRBD1; V gene: TRBV2; clone size: -; J gene: TRBJ1-3; CDR3 protein: CASRGGTGRSGNTIYF; CDR3 DNA: TGTGCCAGCAGGGGAGGGACAGGCCGTTCTGGAAACACCATATATTTT
D gene: -; V gene: TRBV19; clone size: once; J gene: TRBJ1-1; CDR3 protein: CASSDIRDTEAFF; CDR3 DNA: TGTGCCAGTAGTGACATAAGGGACACTGAAGCTTTCTTT
D gene: -; V gene: TRBV18; clone size: -; J gene: TRBJ1-2; CDR3 protein: CASSSLGQLYGYTF; CDR3 DNA: TGTGCCAGCTCGTCTCTCGGACAGCTCTATGGCTACACCTTC
D gene: TRBD2; V gene: TRBV9; clone size: -; J gene: TRBJ2-1; CDR3 protein: CASSPPGGNEQFF; CDR3 DNA: TGTGCCAGCAGCCCCCCGGGGGGGAATGAGCAGTTCTTC
D gene: -; V gene: TRBV10-3; clone size: -; J gene: TRBJ1-2; CDR3 protein: CAISEYGGSDGYTF; CDR3 DNA: TGTGCCATCAGTGAGTACGGGGGCTCGGATGGCTACACCTTC
D gene: -; V gene: TRBV27; clone size: -; J gene: TRBJ1-1; CDR3 protein: CASSLGARTEAFF; CDR3 DNA: TGTGCCAGCAGTTTGGGGGCGCGGACTGAAGCTTTCTTT
D gene: -; V gene: TRBV19; clone size: once; J gene: TRBJ2-2; CDR3 protein: CASSIVLGFRNTGELFF; CDR3 DNA: TGTGCCAGTAGTATAGTGTTAGGATTCCGGAACACCGGGGAGCTGTTTTTT
D gene: -; V gene: TRBV7-3; clone size: -; J gene: TRBJ1-1; CDR3 protein: CASSLDKVAPEAFF; CDR3 DNA: TGTGCCAGCAGCTTAGATAAGGTAGCCCCTGAAGCTTTCTTT
D gene: -; V gene: TRBV6-5; clone size: once; J gene: TRBJ1-4; CDR3 protein: CASRRQSTNEKLFF; CDR3 DNA: TGTGCCAGCAGGAGACAGTCAACTAATGAAAAACTGTTTTTT
D gene: -; V gene: TRBV7-2; clone size: -; J gene: TRBJ2-7; CDR3 protein: CASSSPGLQYEQYF; CDR3 DNA: TGTGCCAGCAGCTCACCGGGACTCCAATACGAGCAGTACTTC
D gene: -; V gene: TRBV4-1; clone size: -; J gene: TRBJ2-1; CDR3 protein: CASSQGLEQFF; CDR3 DNA: TGCGCCAGCAGCCAGGGGCTCGAGCAGTTCTTC
D gene: TRBD1; V gene: TRBV5-1; clone size: -; J gene: TRBJ2-5; CDR3 protein: CASSKGTAQETQYF; CDR3 DNA: TGCGCCAGCAGTAAGGGGACAGCTCAAGAGACCCAGTACTTC
D gene: -; V gene: TRBV5-1; clone size: few; J gene: TRBJ1-1; CDR3 protein: CASSLGIGGITEAFF; CDR3 DNA: TGCGCCAGCAGCTTGGGTATCGGGGGGATAACTGAAGCTTTCTTT
D gene: TRBD2; V gene: TRBV19; clone size: -; J gene: TRBJ2-5; CDR3 protein: CANSIPGLAGGETQYF; CDR3 DNA: TGTGCCAATAGTATCCCAGGACTAGCGGGAGGAGAGACCCAGTACTTC
D gene: -; V gene: TRBV11-3; clone size: -; J gene: TRBJ2-3; CDR3 protein: CASSFQGRVTDTQYF; CDR3 DNA: TGTGCCAGCAGCTTTCAGGGGAGGGTCACAGATACGCAGTATTTT
D gene: -; V gene: TRBV2; clone size: -; J gene: TRBJ2-2; CDR3 protein: CASGPSGGGELFF; CDR3 DNA: TGTGCCTCCGGGCCCTCCGGGGGCGGGGAGCTGTTTTTT
D gene: TRBD1; V gene: TRBV6-4; clone size: -; J gene: TRBJ2-3; CDR3 protein: CASSEGAGSTDTQYF; CDR3 DNA: TGTGCCAGCTCCGAGGGGGCAGGGAGCACAGATACGCAGTATTTT
D gene: -; V gene: TRBV28; clone size: -; J gene: TRBJ1-2; CDR3 protein: CASSRPWTSGVYGYTF; CDR3 DNA: TGTGCCAGCAGTCGACCCTGGACGTCCGGGGTCTATGGCTACACCTTC
D gene: -; V gene: TRBV28; clone size: -; J gene: TRBJ2-7; CDR3 protein: CASRTAYEQYF; CDR3 DNA: TGTGCCAGCAGAACAGCTTACGAGCAGTACTTC
D gene: TRBD2; V gene: TRBV5-5; clone size: -; J gene: TRBJ2-1; CDR3 protein: CASSLAASATSGSYNEQFF; CDR3 DNA: TGTGCCAGCAGCTTGGCAGCTTCTGCGACTAGCGGTTCCTACAATGAGCAGTTCTTC
D gene: TRBD1; V gene: TRBV6-5; clone size: -; J gene: TRBJ2-3; CDR3 protein: CASGTGSDTQYF; CDR3 DNA: TGTGCCAGCGGGACAGGGTCAGATACGCAGTATTTT
D gene: TRBD1; V gene: TRBV27; clone size: -; J gene: TRBJ2-3; CDR3 protein: CASSSLTGGRTDTQYF; CDR3 DNA: TGTGCCAGCAGTTCACTAACAGGGGGCAGAACAGATACGCAGTATTTT
D gene: TRBD1; V gene: TRBV28; clone size: -; J gene: TRBJ2-3; CDR3 protein: CASSSRTGSDTQYF; CDR3 DNA: TGTGCCAGCAGTTCCCGGACAGGGTCAGATACGCAGTATTTT
D gene: -; V gene: TRBV11-2; clone size: -; J gene: TRBJ2-1; CDR3 protein: CASSPKGIDGAQYEQFF; CDR3 DNA: TGTGCCAGCAGCCCAAAGGGGATAGATGGAGCACAATATGAGCAGTTCTTC
D gene: -; V gene: TRBV2; clone size: once; J gene: TRBJ2-5; CDR3 protein: CASSEFPYTKGETQYF; CDR3 DNA: TGTGCCAGCAGTGAATTCCCATACACTAAGGGGGAGACCCAGTACTTC
D gene: -; V gene: TRBV18; clone size: -; J gene: TRBJ2-1; CDR3 protein: CASSPLQDHEQFF; CDR3 DNA: TGTGCCAGCTCACCCCTCCAGGACCATGAGCAGTTCTTC
D gene: TRBD1; V gene: TRBV28; clone size: few; J gene: TRBJ1-1; CDR3 protein: CASSLAVWTGRYTEAFF; CDR3 DNA: TGTGCCAGCAGTTTAGCCGTCTGGACAGGGCGTTACACTGAAGCTTTCTTT
D gene: TRBD2; V gene: TRBV5-4; clone size: -; J gene: TRBJ2-3; CDR3 protein: CASSPTPGLAGVSTQYF; CDR3 DNA: TGTGCCAGCAGCCCCACACCGGGACTAGCGGGAGTGAGTACGCAGTATTTT
D gene: -; V gene: TRBV5-1; clone size: -; J gene: TRBJ2-5; CDR3 protein: CASSSVGVRETQYF; CDR3 DNA: TGCGCCAGCAGCTCGGTGGGGGTTCGCGAGACCCAGTACTTC
D gene: TRBD2; V gene: TRBV5-4; clone size: -; J gene: TRBJ2-1; CDR3 protein: CASSLARTSGMEQFF; CDR3 DNA: TGTGCCAGCAGCTTGGCCCGGACTAGCGGGATGGAGCAGTTCTTC
D gene: TRBD2; V gene: TRBV9; clone size: -; J gene: TRBJ2-3; CDR3 protein: CASSVVLAGGTDTQYF; CDR3 DNA: TGTGCCAGCAGCGTCGTGCTAGCGGGAGGAACAGATACGCAGTATTTT
D gene: -; V gene: TRBV6-5; clone size: -; J gene: TRBJ2-7; CDR3 protein: CASSYSPGGEGYEQYF; CDR3 DNA: TGTGCCAGCAGTTACTCTCCCGGGGGAGAAGGCTACGAGCAGTACTTC
D gene: -; V gene: TRBV5-6; clone size: -; J gene: TRBJ2-3; CDR3 protein: CASSPDPGAAGTDTQYF; CDR3 DNA: TGTGCCAGCAGCCCTGACCCGGGAGCGGCCGGCACAGATACGCAGTATTTT
D gene: -; V gene: TRBV9; clone size: -; J gene: TRBJ1-4; CDR3 protein: CASSVSPGNRPNEKLFF; CDR3 DNA: TGTGCCAGCAGCGTATCCCCAGGGAACCGTCCTAATGAAAAACTGTTTTTT
D gene: -; V gene: TRBV25-1; clone size: -; J gene: TRBJ2-1; CDR3 protein: CASRDTTLYNEQFF; CDR3 DNA: TGTGCCAGTCGGGACACCACCCTATACAATGAGCAGTTCTTC
D gene: -; V gene: TRBV30; clone size: -; J gene: TRBJ1-3; CDR3 protein: CAWSLNEGWTGNTIYF; CDR3 DNA: TGTGCCTGGAGTCTCAACGAGGGATGGACTGGAAACACCATATATTTT
D gene: -; V gene: TRBV4-2; clone size: -; J gene: TRBJ2-2; CDR3 protein: CASSQDIQTGELFF; CDR3 DNA: TGTGCCAGCAGCCAAGATATTCAGACCGGGGAGCTGTTTTTT
D gene: TRBD1; V gene: TRBV9; clone size: -; J gene: TRBJ2-7; CDR3 protein: CASSPRTGGFYEQYF; CDR3 DNA: TGTGCCAGCAGCCCCCGGACAGGGGGATTTTACGAGCAGTACTTC
D gene: -; V gene: TRBV4-3; clone size: -; J gene: TRBJ1-1; CDR3 protein: CASSQDLAREAFF; CDR3 DNA: TGCGCCAGCAGCCAAGATCTGGCCAGGGAAGCTTTCTTT
D gene: TRBD1; V gene: TRBV10-3; clone size: -; J gene: TRBJ2-7; CDR3 protein: CAISESRVDRASEQYF; CDR3 DNA: TGTGCCATCAGTGAGTCGAGAGTGGACAGGGCCTCCGAGCAGTACTTC
D gene: TRBD1; V gene: TRBV13; clone size: -; J gene: TRBJ1-5; CDR3 protein: CASSLQGAQPQHF; CDR3 DNA: TGTGCCAGCAGCTTACAGGGGGCTCAGCCCCAGCATTTT
D gene: -; V gene: TRBV5-6; clone size: -; J gene: TRBJ1-2; CDR3 protein: CASSLPAFSGGDGYTF; CDR3 DNA: TGTGCCAGCAGCTTGCCGGCTTTCTCCGGGGGGGATGGCTACACCTTC
D gene: -; V gene: TRBV9; clone size: -; J gene: TRBJ1-1; CDR3 protein: CASSPGHRNTEAFF; CDR3 DNA: TGTGCCAGCAGCCCGGGACACCGGAACACTGAAGCTTTCTTT
D gene: -; V gene: TRBV10-3; clone size: -; J gene: TRBJ1-4; CDR3 protein: CAISESGAETNEKLFF; CDR3 DNA: TGTGCCATCAGTGAGTCGGGAGCGGAAACTAATGAAAAACTGTTTTTT
D gene: -; V gene: TRBV7-9; clone size: -; J gene: TRBJ1-1; CDR3 protein: CASSPPRIKNTEAFF; CDR3 DNA: TGTGCCAGCAGCCCCCCCCGGATAAAGAACACTGAAGCTTTCTTT
D gene: -; V gene: TRBV19; clone size: -; J gene: TRBJ2-1; CDR3 protein: CASSNAWGAAVNEQFF; CDR3 DNA: TGTGCCAGTAGTAATGCGTGGGGGGCCGCAGTCAATGAGCAGTTCTTC
D gene: TRBD2; V gene: TRBV11-1; clone size: -; J gene: TRBJ2-1; CDR3 protein: CASSLSGLAGRDHYNEQFF; CDR3 DNA: TGTGCCAGCAGTTTATCGGGACTAGCGGGAAGGGACCACTACAATGAGCAGTTCTTC
D gene: -; V gene: TRBV28; clone size: -; J gene: TRBJ1-2; CDR3 protein: CASSSPHKPEFYGYTF; CDR3 DNA: TGTGCCAGCAGTTCACCCCACAAACCGGAATTCTATGGCTACACCTTC
D gene: -; V gene: TRBV5-1; clone size: -; J gene: TRBJ2-3; CDR3 protein: CASSLEIYTDTQYF; CDR3 DNA: TGCGCCAGCAGCTTAGAGATATATACAGATACGCAGTATTTT
D gene: -; V gene: TRBV7-2; clone size: -; J gene: TRBJ1-3; CDR3 protein: CASSLVLEDTIYF; CDR3 DNA: TGTGCCAGCAGCTTAGTGCTCGAGGACACCATATATTTT
D gene: -; V gene: TRBV5-1; clone size: -; J gene: TRBJ2-2; CDR3 protein: CASSLGPGELFF; CDR3 DNA: TGCGCCAGCAGCTTGGGGCCTGGGGAGCTGTTTTTT
D gene: -; V gene: TRBV9; clone size: -; J gene: TRBJ1-1; CDR3 protein: CASSGGFGTEAFF; CDR3 DNA: TGTGCCAGCAGCGGCGGTTTTGGCACTGAAGCTTTCTTT
D gene: TRBD1; V gene: TRBV27; clone size: -; J gene: TRBJ1-1; CDR3 protein: CASSFRDRGPFYTEAFF; CDR3 DNA: TGTGCCAGCAGCTTTAGGGACAGGGGCCCCTTTTACACTGAAGCTTTCTTT
D gene: -; V gene: TRBV7-9; clone size: -; J gene: TRBJ1-2; CDR3 protein: CASSSYLDAVYGYTF; CDR3 DNA: TGTGCCAGCAGCTCTTACTTGGATGCGGTCTATGGCTACACCTTC
D gene: TRBD2; V gene: TRBV28; clone size: -; J gene: TRBJ2-5; CDR3 protein: CASVRRGGLYQETQYF; CDR3 DNA: TGTGCCAGCGTCCGGCGGGGGGGGTTGTACCAAGAGACCCAGTACTTC
D gene: TRBD2; V gene: TRBV4-3; clone size: -; J gene: TRBJ2-7; CDR3 protein: CASSQDSISASGRNEQYF; CDR3 DNA: TGCGCCAGCAGCCAAGATTCCATCTCAGCTAGCGGGAGAAACGAGCAGTACTTC